This T cell receptor beta chain is drawn from a study of T cell changes during pregnancy in multiple sclerosis (dated by TCRdb to between 2018 and 2021). About the study as a whole: The study examined how the T cell repertoire changed over the course of pregnancy in women with multiple sclerosis.

CDR1 and CDR2, looked up from the germline V gene, are SNHLY and FYNNEI. Spanning cysteine to phenylalanine, the CDR3 consists of 16 amino acids. Just the 48-base CDR3 DNA is kept, in frame starting at base 1. V is trimmed back by 2 bases and J by 1 base, and the junction contains 5 bases that no gene match accounts for. Library method: the immunoSEQ multiplex PCR assay. TCRdb re-hosts the immuneACCESS table, in-frame sequences only. Its copies lack some clones; in the studies checked, an unresolved V gene accounts for under half of them, and the cause for the rest is not known. A total of about 42,000 clones appear in this sample, about 85% of them only once. The top ten clonotypes cover approximately 1% of the sample. As to this clone: This clone's antigen is unknown. Base qualities are not provided; no much larger clone lies one nucleotide away.

This TCR was sampled from a female donor with multiple sclerosis, enrolled in a pregnancy study. This chain joins TRBV2 to TRBJ1-5, with 7 bases matching TRBD1. Sequencing used CD4+ T cells from peripheral blood mononuclear cells, obtained in the second trimester of pregnancy. This receptor has the CDR3 CASSELGGVSNQPQHF. At the DNA level, the sequence is TGTGCCAGCAGTGAACTAGGGGGCGTAAGCAATCAGCCCCAGCATTTT.